The entry that follows covers one TCR beta chain sequence. Several immunoSEQ plates held equal portions of the genomic DNA taken from each subset. TCRdb's table, derived via immunoSEQ multiplex PCR, lists solely in-frame clones and lacks some. Here the sample spans millions of clones, around 94% being singletons. The length of the CDR3 is 14 residues. V dropped 7 bases and J dropped 2; count of bases not matched to a gene: 5. The germline V gene has CDR1 SGHVS and CDR2 FQNEAQ. The data were obtained in a study of shared clonotypes between healthy human individuals. Study overall: Three plates each covered CD4 naive and memory; CD8 naive two, CD8 memory one.

The specimen was naive CD4+ T cells sorted from blood. The subset is: CD45RA+ positively selected. This clonotype was sampled from a man between 18 and 35 years old in good health. The chain links TRBV7-8 to TRBJ2-5; 9 nucleotides agree with TRBD1. This chain's CDR3 is CASNIQGAQETQYF. The CDR3, as DNA: TGTGCCAGCAATATACAGGGGGCGCAAGAGACCCAGTACTTC.